Presented here are 21 T cell receptor beta chains from one specimen sequenced in a study of siplizumab effects on memory and regulatory T cells. TCRdb's copy holds only in-frame clones and misses some; the assay was immunoSEQ multiplex PCR. Of 70,000 to 100,000 clones detected, over 85% appear once; the ten largest clones hold 6.5%. The sequenced material came from CD8+ T cells sorted from blood. All receptors derive from a human donor in good health.

The chain uses TRBV6-5 and TRBJ1-4, with D uncertain. The CDR3 runs to 12 residues. Between the trimmed V and J ends, which lost 6 bases and 8 bases, there was a span of 10 bases. Germline V gene lookup returns CDR1 MNHEY and CDR2 SVGAGI. The CDR3 reads CASSVTGEKLFF. The CDR3 DNA sequence: TGTGCCAGCAGCGTTACGGGGGAAAAACTGTTTTTT.

The gene calls are TRBV27 and TRBJ2-5; TRBD1 matches 8 bases. Per germline, CDR1 MNHEY and CDR2 SMNVEV (reference sequence). This CDR3 is built from 16 residues. V gave up 0 bases and J gave up 4 bases; unmatched junction bases: 7. CDR3 loop: CASSLSSRQGLETQYF. The CDR3, as DNA: TGTGCCAGCAGTTTATCGAGTAGACAGGGGTTAGAGACCCAGTACTTC.

The chain couples TRBV7-9 to TRBJ1-6; 11 bases fit TRBD1. Germline CDR1 is SEHNR and CDR2 is FQNEAQ (reference sequence). The CDR3 runs 13 residues. V lost 4 bases and J lost 10; bases outside the gene matches: 0. The CDR3 region is CASSWDRGSPLHF. As DNA, the CDR3 is TGTGCCAGCAGCTGGGACAGGGGGTCACCCCTCCACTTT.

V gene TRBV15 combines with J gene TRBJ1-1, with a possible D match to TRBD1 (6 bases). CDR1 and CDR2 (germline): LNHNV, YYDKDF (reference sequence). CDR3 length: 13 residues. V lost 5 bases and J 6 bases, leaving 13 bases between the germline ends. The CDR3 spells CATSGQYRAEAFF. The DNA of the CDR3 is TGTGCCACCAGCGGACAGTACAGGGCTGAAGCTTTCTTT.

The V and J genes are TRBV11-2 and TRBJ2-5; D may be TRBD2 (6 bases). The V end was cut by 1 base, the J end by 2 bases, with 14 bases between. Germline V CDR1 and CDR2: SGHAT, FQNNGV. The CDR3 spans 16 residues. CDR3 bases: TGTGCCAGCAGCTTAGCTCAACGGGAGCTTCAAGAGACCCAGTACTTC. This gives the protein CASSLAQRELQETQYF.

The rearrangement links TRBV19 to TRBJ2-7; D might be TRBD1 (6 bases). Germline-derived CDR1 and CDR2 are LNHDA and SQIVND (reference sequence). There are 14 residues in the CDR3. Between the trimmed V and J ends, which lost 5 bases and 3 bases, there was a span of 14 bases. CDR3 amino acids: CASSDLTGRYEQYF. The CDR3 DNA follows: TGTGCCAGTAGTGACCTGACAGGACGCTACGAGCAGTACTTC.

This clone was counted once. The CDR3 sequence is CASSVVGVLGEQFF. The CDR3 DNA reads TGTGCCAGCAGCGTAGTTGGGGTACTGGGGGAGCAGTTCTTC. The rearrangement uses TRBV9 and TRBJ2-1, with D uncertain. The V gene lost 0 bases and the J gene lost 10 bases, with 14 bases spanning the gap. The CDR3 consists of 14 residues. Germline-derived CDR1 and CDR2 are SGDLS and YYNGEE.

V is TRBV27 and J is TRBJ1-6; 7 bases align to TRBD1. J gave up 10 bases and V 3 bases, and 3 bases lay outside the gene matches. There are 13 residues in the CDR3. Germline CDR1 MNHEY, CDR2 SMNVEV (reference sequence). CDR3 amino acids: CASSLQGDSPLHF. The CDR3 DNA reads TGTGCCAGCAGTTTGCAGGGGGACTCACCCCTCCACTTT.

The rearrangement joins TRBV7-3 to TRBJ2-3; possibly TRBD1 or TRBD2 for D (5 bases each). The CDR3 extends over 15 amino acids. Germline loops: CDR1 SGHTA, CDR2 FQGTGA. Trimming cost V 1 base and J 2 bases, with 10 bases left between them. CDR3 region: CASSLIGAYTDTQYF. CDR3 coding DNA: TGTGCCAGCAGCTTAATCGGGGCCTACACAGATACGCAGTATTTT. The entire variable domain, with the rest obtained from reference TRBV7-3 and TRBJ2-3, is as follows: GAGVSQTPSNKVTEKGKYVELRCDPISGHTALYWYRQSLGQGPEFLIYFQGTGAADDSGLPNDRFFAVRPEGSVSTLKIQRTERGDSAVYLCASSLIGAYTDTQYFGPGTRLTVL.

This clone was detected only once. This rearrangement joins TRBV27 to TRBJ1-5, with TRBD1 as a possible D gene (6 bases). The CDR3 is 14 residues long. CDR1 MNHEY and CDR2 SMNVEV come from the germline V gene (reference sequence). V gave up 6 bases and J gave up 3 bases, with 12 bases separating them. DNA for the CDR3: TGTGCCAGCAGCCCAGACAGGAACAATCAGCCCCAGCATTTT. Translated: CASSPDRNNQPQHF.

This rearrangement joins TRBV7-9 to TRBJ2-5; 11 bases align to TRBD1. Germline V lookup: CDR1 SEHNR, CDR2 FQNEAQ (reference sequence). The CDR3 totals 15 residues. J lost 5 bases, V lost 6 bases, and 8 bases had no gene match. CDR3 amino acids: CASRPEGQGGETQYF. CDR3 sequence (DNA): TGTGCCAGCAGACCCGAGGGACAGGGGGGTGAGACCCAGTACTTC.

This chain joins TRBV5-6 and TRBJ2-1; no clear D gene. Trimming took 1 base from V and 0 from J, leaving 5 bases between them. This CDR3 comprises 14 residues. CDR1 and CDR2 (germline): SGHDT, YYEEEE. The CDR3 reads CASSLSSSYNEQFF. In DNA, the CDR3 is TGTGCCAGCAGCTTGTCCAGCTCCTACAATGAGCAGTTCTTC.

The genes are TRBV10-3 and TRBJ1-4, with 7 bases identical to TRBD1. Trimming cost V 0 bases and J 8 bases; bases outside gene matches: 9. Germline-derived CDR1 and CDR2 are ENHRY and SYGVKD. The CDR3 totals 16 residues. The CDR3 bases are TGTGCCATCAGTGAGTCTGGGGCAGGGGGACTCGAAAAACTGTTTTTT. It codes for CAISESGAGGLEKLFF.

The V call is TRBV13, the J call TRBJ1-6, with D hard to call. The CDR3 has 17 residues. Between the trimmed V and J ends, which lost 2 bases and 6 bases, there was a span of 17 bases. Germline assignment: CDR1 PRHDT and CDR2 FYEKMQ (reference sequence). The DNA of the CDR3 is TGTGCCAGCAGCTTACTCGGTAATGGGGTTGGTAATTCACCCCTCCACTTT. It encodes CASSLLGNGVGNSPLHF.

This rearrangement joins TRBV11-3 to TRBJ2-3; 9 nucleotides align to TRBD2. CDR3 length: 15 amino acids. V was clipped by 2 bases and J by 2 bases; unmatched bases: 2. Per germline, CDR1 SGHNT and CDR2 YENEEA. This chain's CDR3 is CASSLSGGPTDTQYF. The CDR3 nucleotides read TGTGCCAGCAGCTTAAGCGGGGGGCCCACAGATACGCAGTATTTT. The full variable domain, in which reference TRBV11-3 and TRBJ2-3 provide the parts outside the CDR3, is EAGVVQSPRYKIIEKKQPVAFWCNPISGHNTLYWYLQNLGQGPELLIRYENEEAVDDSQLPKDRFSAERLKGVDSTLKIQPAELGDSAVYLCASSLSGGPTDTQYFGPGTRLTVL.

This chain connects TRBV5-5 to TRBJ1-2, with D tentatively TRBD1 (5 bases). Germline CDR1 SGHKS, CDR2 YYEKEE (reference sequence). V was trimmed by 4 bases and J by 4 bases, leaving 14 bases between them. The CDR3 loop spans 14 amino acids. The CDR3 DNA sequence: TGTGCCAGCAGCCGCGAGTTCGGGGGCTATGGCTACACCTTC. Its protein is CASSREFGGYGYTF.

The V and J genes are TRBV7-9 and TRBJ2-3; possibly TRBD2 for D (5 bases). The CDR3 is 14 residues long. CDR1 is SEHNR, CDR2 FQNEAQ, per germline (reference sequence). The germline V and J ends were trimmed by 0 bases and 5 bases, with 9 bases remaining between them. Written as DNA, the CDR3 is TGTGCCAGCAGCTTAGCGCTCGGAGGAGATACGCAGTATTTT. Amino acids: CASSLALGGDTQYF.

In its sample, this clone was seen a few times. This chain connects TRBV27 to TRBJ2-2; maybe TRBD1 (6 bases). Trimming removed 0 bases from V and 0 bases from J, with 8 bases in between. Per germline, CDR1 MNHEY and CDR2 SMNVEV (reference sequence). The CDR3 is 16 amino acids. The CDR3 reads CASSLSTGANTGELFF. The DNA for the CDR3 is TGTGCCAGCAGTTTATCGACAGGAGCGAACACCGGGGAGCTGTTTTTT.

The CDR3 loop reads CASSPRTGSSYEQYF. CDR3 bases: TGTGCCAGCAGCCCCAGGACCGGGAGCTCCTACGAGCAGTACTTC. The gene calls are TRBV7-9 and TRBJ2-7; tentatively, D is TRBD2 (6 bases). The germline V gene encodes CDR1 SEHNR and CDR2 FQNEAQ (reference sequence). Deletions cut 5 bases from V and 0 bases from J, with 14 bases between. CDR3 size: 15 residues. Combining the CDR3 with reference TRBV7-9 and TRBJ2-7 gives the whole variable domain DTGVSQNPRHKITKRGQNVTFRCDPISEHNRLYWYRQTLGQGPEFLTYFQNEAQLEKSRLLSDRFSAERPKGSFSTLEIQRTEQGDSAMYLCASSPRTGSSYEQYFGPGTRLTVT.

The CDR3 sequence is CASSYSTSGRGGELFF. As DNA, the CDR3 is TGTGCCAGCAGTTACTCGACTAGCGGGAGAGGTGGGGAGCTGTTTTTT. The rearrangement uses TRBV6-5 and TRBJ2-2; 12 bases match TRBD2. Trimming cost V 0 bases and J 8 bases; bases outside gene matches: 4. Per germline, CDR1 MNHEY and CDR2 SVGAGI. This CDR3 is 16 amino acids long.

The chain has TRBV10-1 and TRBJ2-2; D is possibly TRBD1 or TRBD2 (6 bases each). In germline, CDR1 is WNHNN, CDR2 SYGVQD (reference sequence). This CDR3 has 16 residues. The V end lost 2 bases, the J end lost 0 bases, and 10 bases lay between the germline ends. CDR3 loop: CASSEIGGANTGELFF. Written as DNA, the CDR3 is TGCGCCAGCAGTGAGATCGGGGGCGCGAACACCGGGGAGCTGTTTTTT.